This T cell receptor beta chain stems from a study of blood T cell repertoires in COVID-19. Profiled with immunoSEQ multiplex PCR; TCRdb holds only in-frame clones, not every one. The sample shows some 95,000 clones, around 80% of them seen only once. Germline V gene data show CDR1 as LNHDA and CDR2 as SQIVND (reference sequence). The CDR3 is made up of 15 amino acids. Losses at the gene ends were 5 bases for V and 6 bases for J; bases not matched to a gene: 8. The origin of this receptor is a man aged 50-60 years who had recovered from COVID-19. The J gene is TRBJ1-5, the V gene TRBV19, with 9 bases aligning to TRBD1. Sample: peripheral blood. CDR3 DNA: TGTGCCAGTAGTCCTTGGGGACAGGGTACTCAGCCCCAGCATTTT. This sequence encodes CASSPWGQGTQPQHF.